This T cell receptor (beta chain) was sequenced for a study of early stage breast cancer tumors (dated by TCRdb to about 2017). In the study overall: Of the roughly 17 invasive breast tumors, roughly 12 were found to be estrogen receptor-positive, progesterone receptor-positive and HER2-negative. Most of the 12 ER+/PR+/HER2- tumors were invasive ductal carcinomas, while the other four were invasive lobular carcinomas. On average, each sample had roughly 9.5-fold read coverage. A total of some 2.6 million templates, representing under 1.1 million unique clonotypes, were detected across all samples.

Beyond this particular receptor, the publication reports: Compared with adjacent normal breast tissue, tumors had higher clonality and 2 to 3-fold greater T cell density. Chain pairing and functional markers such as CD4, CD8 and FOXP3 were missed by bulk genomic DNA sequencing of unsorted cells. The small cohort size prevented analysis by tumor subtype. Repertoires from blood and normal breast were more alike than repertoires from blood and tumor, and in about 85% of the 16 patients, comparing each tissue with blood separated tumor from normal. Enriched TCRB sequences shared across patients were mostly commonly generated sequences, unlikely to play an important role in the tumor microenvironment.

The study profiled bulk TCR beta-chain repertoires in matched peripheral blood, tumor and adjacent normal breast tissue taken from more than 15 patients with early-stage breast cancer. Before surgery, whole blood (roughly 5-10 mL) was collected into EDTA tubes and processed within 2 hours. Peripheral blood mononuclear cells were isolated by Ficoll-Paque centrifugation in SepMate-50 tubes. PBMCs were cryopreserved in around 90% FBS with approximately 10% DMSO in aliquots of about 1.9 to 4.5 million cells and stored in liquid nitrogen. Genomic DNA was extracted with the Qiagen AllPrep DNA/RNA Mini kit. Sequences MNHEY (CDR1) and SVGAGI (CDR2) are obtained from the germline V gene. From its cysteine to its phenylalanine, the CDR3 spans 14 amino acids. Solely the CDR3 DNA is kept, with 42 bases framed from the first base. V sheds 7 bases and J sheds 7 bases, leaving 16 bases between their ends. Each sample was amplified in two independent genomic DNA replicates, using approximately 0.5 ug for blood and around 1.6 ug for tumor or normal breast. TCRB sequencing of genomic DNA was carried out with the ImmunoSeq Intro kit according to the manufacturer's instructions. For absolute quantification, the 31-cycle multiplex PCR included proprietary primers along with spike-in control sequences. An 87-bp fragment spanning the CDR3 and flanking V and J genes was sequenced with single-end 150-bp reads. Each lane of an Illumina MiSeq running version 3.0 chemistry carried seven multiplexed samples, with two replicates apiece. The published analysis was carried out like this. The vendor's proprietary pipeline processed the raw data and merged both replicates into a single result for each sample. To define clonotypes, the study grouped productive rearrangements that shared the V-gene family, CDR3 amino acid sequence and J-gene segment. To compute clonality, the normalized Shannon entropy (Pielou evenness) of TCRB abundances was subtracted from 1. T cell density was estimated by dividing total templates by the number of input cells inferred from the DNA input amount. Total repertoire diversity and clonality were estimated with Recon using default parameters. Clonotypes with over 0.1% abundance in tumor and at least 32-fold higher abundance in tumor than in normal breast were defined as tumor-enriched. Not all clones reach the TCRdb copy of this immuneACCESS table, which keeps in-frame sequences only. Checked studies attribute under half of the gap to unresolved V genes and leave the rest unexplained. V, J and clone size reflect that table, while D and trimming were determined from the DNA. This sample has 40,000 to 60,000 clones in its table, and about 83% of those were observed once. Of the sample, approximately 1.5% is held by the ten largest clones.

On this clone itself: Its specific antigen is unknown. Nothing much larger sits one base from this clone, and base qualities are not available.

The rearrangement combines TRBV6-5 with TRBJ1-4; the D segment could be TRBD1, given 5 matching bases. The sample taken for sequencing was blood. The receptor was derived from a person aged 45-65 years with breast cancer. The DNA sequence is TGTGCCAGCAACACGGTCAGGGTTTTTGAAAAACTGTTTTTT. Its protein is CASNTVRVFEKLFF.